This TCR beta chain was captured by sequencing in a study of CD8 T cells in Susac syndrome. Study-wide background: Blood was drawn from patients with Susac syndrome. At that point, they were therapy-naive, on corticosteroids, or on intravenous immunoglobulin alone.

Reverse transcription of roughly 0.5 to 1 ug RNA was carried out with random hexamers. Using its own MiXCR run on the immunoSEQ multiplex PCR reads, TCRdb lists one record per CDR3 protein. The repertoire consists of about 240,000 distinct CDR3 sequences, with 95% to 97% occurring once and the leading ten covering roughly 0.1%. The CDR3 has 15 amino acids. V dropped 5 bases and J dropped 4; count of bases not matched to a gene: 8. Germline CDR1 and CDR2: SQVTM and ANQGSEA. What was sequenced was CD4+ T cells from PBMCs. This receptor was obtained from a human donor with Susac syndrome. V and J are TRBV29-1 and TRBJ2-3, with TRBD1 matching 11 bases. CDR3 nucleotide sequence: TGCAGCGTTACACCGGGACAGGGGGGAGCAGATACGCAGTATTTT. It is translated as CSVTPGQGGADTQYF.